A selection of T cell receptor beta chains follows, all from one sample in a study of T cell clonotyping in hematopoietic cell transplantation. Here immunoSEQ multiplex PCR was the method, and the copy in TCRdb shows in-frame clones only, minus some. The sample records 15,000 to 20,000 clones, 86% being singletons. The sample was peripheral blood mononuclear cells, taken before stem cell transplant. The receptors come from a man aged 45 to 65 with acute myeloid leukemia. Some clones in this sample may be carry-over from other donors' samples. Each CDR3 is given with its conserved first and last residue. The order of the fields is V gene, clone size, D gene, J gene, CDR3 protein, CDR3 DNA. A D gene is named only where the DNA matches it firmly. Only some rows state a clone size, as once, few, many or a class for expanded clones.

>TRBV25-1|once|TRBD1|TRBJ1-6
CASSEDRGPFGSPLHF
TGTGCCAGCAGCGAGGACAGGGGCCCGTTCGGTTCACCCCTCCACTTT
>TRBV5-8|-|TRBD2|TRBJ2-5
CASSSRGGIQETQYF
TGTGCCAGCAGCTCACGCGGGGGGATCCAAGAGACCCAGTACTTC
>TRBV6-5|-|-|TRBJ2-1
CASSSSRVNEQFF
TGTGCCAGCAGTTCGTCGAGGGTGAATGAGCAGTTCTTC
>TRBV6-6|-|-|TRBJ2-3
CASSLQSTDTQYF
TGTGCCAGCAGTCTTCAAAGCACAGATACGCAGTATTTT
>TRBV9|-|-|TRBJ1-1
CASSVGGPSGFGTEAFF
TGTGCCAGCAGCGTAGGAGGTCCCTCAGGGTTCGGCACTGAAGCTTTCTTT
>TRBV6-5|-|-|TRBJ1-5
CASSPLSGEVRPQHF
TGTGCCAGCAGCCCCCTCTCAGGAGAAGTACGGCCCCAGCATTTT
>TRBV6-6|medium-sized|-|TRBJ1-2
CASTDGNNYGYTF
TGTGCCAGCACCGATGGCAATAACTATGGCTACACCTTC
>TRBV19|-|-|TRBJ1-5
CASWGDVINQPQHF
TGTGCCAGTTGGGGGGACGTTATCAATCAGCCCCAGCATTTT
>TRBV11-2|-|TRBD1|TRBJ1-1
CASKVGGPGPPWLNTEAFF
TGTGCCAGCAAAGTAGGGGGCCCAGGCCCCCCCTGGTTGAACACTGAAGCTTTCTTT
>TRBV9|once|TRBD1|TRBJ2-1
CASSAFAGTGGVEQFF
TGTGCCAGCAGTGCTTTTGCCGGGACAGGGGGCGTCGAGCAGTTCTTC
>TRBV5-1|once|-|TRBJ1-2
CASSRGGGGDGYTF
TGCGCCAGCAGCCGTGGGGGGGGCGGTGATGGCTACACCTTC
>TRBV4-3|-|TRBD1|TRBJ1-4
CASSQDLTGDEKLFF
TGCGCCAGCAGCCAAGATTTGACAGGGGATGAAAAACTGTTTTTT
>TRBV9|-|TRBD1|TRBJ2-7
CASSPGDRVYEQYF
TGTGCCAGCAGCCCCGGGGACAGGGTCTACGAGCAGTACTTC
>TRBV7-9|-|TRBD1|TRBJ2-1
CASSYTGGGNNEQFF
TGTGCCAGCAGCTATACAGGGGGCGGCAACAATGAGCAGTTCTTC
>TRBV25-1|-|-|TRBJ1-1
CASSLSSEGEAFF
TGTGCCAGCAGTCTATCCAGCGAGGGGGAAGCTTTCTTT
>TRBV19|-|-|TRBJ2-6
CASSIRASGANVLTF
TGTGCCAGTAGTATTAGGGCCTCTGGGGCCAACGTCCTGACTTTC
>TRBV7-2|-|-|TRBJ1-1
CASSPLLNTEAFF
TGTGCCAGCAGCCCGCTATTGAACACTGAAGCTTTCTTT
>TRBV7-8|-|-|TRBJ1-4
CASRQGLGEKLFF
TGTGCGAGCAGGCAGGGGCTAGGGGAAAAACTGTTTTTT
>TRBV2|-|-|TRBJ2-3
CASSGGSLDTQYF
TGTGCCAGCAGTGGAGGCTCGTTGGATACGCAGTATTTT
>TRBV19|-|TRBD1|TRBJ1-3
CASSDRGSGNTIYF
TGTGCCAGTAGCGACAGGGGGTCAGGAAACACCATATATTTT
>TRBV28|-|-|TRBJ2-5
CASSSPDLRETQYF
TGTGCCAGCAGTTCCCCGGACTTACGAGAGACCCAGTACTTC
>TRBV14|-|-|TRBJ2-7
CASSQDLGFSYEQYF
TGTGCCAGCAGCCAAGATTTGGGGTTCTCCTACGAGCAGTACTTC
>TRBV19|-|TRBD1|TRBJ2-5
CASSSTRDSKETQYF
TGTGCCAGTAGCTCCACTCGGGACAGTAAAGAGACCCAGTACTTC
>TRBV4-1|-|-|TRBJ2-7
CASSQVSGETYEQYF
TGCGCCAGCAGCCAAGTCTCAGGGGAGACCTACGAGCAGTACTTC
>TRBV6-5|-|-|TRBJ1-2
CASSKGVLGGYTF
TGTGCCAGCAGTAAAGGTGTGCTAGGCGGCTACACCTTC
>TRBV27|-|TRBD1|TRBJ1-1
CASSRRQGGVNTEAFF
TGTGCCAGCAGTCGCCGACAGGGAGGCGTGAACACTGAAGCTTTCTTT
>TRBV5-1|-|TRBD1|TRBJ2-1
CASSLDGTGGDEQFF
TGCGCCAGCAGCTTGGATGGGACAGGGGGCGATGAGCAGTTCTTC
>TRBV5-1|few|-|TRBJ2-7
CASSFSVGVAYEQYF
TGCGCCAGCAGCTTCTCGGTGGGGGTCGCCTACGAGCAGTACTTC
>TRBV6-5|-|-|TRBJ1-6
CASRGSYNSPLHF
TGTGCCAGCAGGGGGAGCTATAATTCACCCCTCCACTTT
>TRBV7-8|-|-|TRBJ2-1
CASSLAAENNEQFF
TGTGCCAGCAGCTTAGCGGCAGAAAACAATGAGCAGTTCTTC
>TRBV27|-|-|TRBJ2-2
CASSSWITGELFF
TGTGCCAGCAGTTCCTGGATAACCGGGGAGCTGTTTTTT
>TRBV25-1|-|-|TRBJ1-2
CASSEYTRANYGYTF
TGTGCCAGCAGTGAATACACCAGGGCGAACTATGGCTACACCTTC
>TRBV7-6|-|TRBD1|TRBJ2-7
CASSLVADRGSEQYF
TGTGCCAGCAGCTTAGTAGCCGACAGGGGGAGCGAGCAGTACTTC
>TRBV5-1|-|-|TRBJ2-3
CASSGGTVTDTQYF
TGCGCCAGCAGCGGCGGGACGGTCACAGATACGCAGTATTTT
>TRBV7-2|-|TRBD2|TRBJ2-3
CASMTGGSDTQYF
TGTGCCAGCATGACGGGGGGGTCAGATACGCAGTATTTT
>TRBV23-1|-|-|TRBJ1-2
CASSREPNYGYTF
TGCGCCAGCAGTCGGGAGCCCAACTATGGCTACACCTTC
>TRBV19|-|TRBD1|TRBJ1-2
CASSFLGTAYGYTF
TGTGCCAGTAGCTTCTTGGGGACAGCATATGGCTACACCTTC
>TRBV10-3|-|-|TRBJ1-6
CAISVLGDGNSPLHF
TGTGCCATCAGTGTCCTGGGAGACGGTAATTCACCCCTCCACTTT
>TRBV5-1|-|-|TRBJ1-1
CASSFTTVNTEAFF
TGCGCCAGCAGCTTTACAACGGTGAACACTGAAGCTTTCTTT
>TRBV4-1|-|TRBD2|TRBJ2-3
CASSQVPGGDTQYF
TGCGCCAGCAGCCAAGTGCCCGGGGGGGATACGCAGTATTTT
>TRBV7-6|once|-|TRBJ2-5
CASSFWGRKETQYF
TGTGCCAGCAGCTTTTGGGGGAGGAAAGAGACCCAGTACTTC
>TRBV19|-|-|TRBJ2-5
CASSPSAPFLETQYF
TGTGCCAGTAGTCCCTCGGCCCCCTTCCTAGAGACCCAGTACTTC
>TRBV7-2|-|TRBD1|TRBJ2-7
CASSPGQGRYEQYF
TGTGCCAGCAGCCCAGGACAGGGACGGTACGAGCAGTACTTC
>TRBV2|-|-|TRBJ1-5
CASSVRGNQPQHF
TGTGCCAGCAGTGTTCGGGGCAATCAGCCCCAGCATTTT
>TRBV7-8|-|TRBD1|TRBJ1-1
CASSTSRDRERRVEAFF
TGTGCCAGCAGCACGTCCCGGGACAGGGAACGAAGGGTTGAAGCTTTCTTT
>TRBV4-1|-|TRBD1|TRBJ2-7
CASSQGDSLYEQYF
TGCGCCAGCAGCCAAGGGGACAGCTTATACGAGCAGTACTTC
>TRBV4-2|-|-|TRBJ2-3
CASSQDPIDTDTQYF
TGTGCCAGCAGCCAAGACCCGATAGACACAGATACGCAGTATTTT
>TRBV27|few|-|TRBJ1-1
CASGGRMNTEAFF
TGTGCCAGCGGGGGCAGGATGAACACTGAAGCTTTCTTT
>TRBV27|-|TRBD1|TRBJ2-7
CASSLGDSSYEQYF
TGTGCCAGCAGTTTAGGGGACAGCTCCTACGAGCAGTACTTC
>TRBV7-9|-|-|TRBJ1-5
CASSLSGADQPQHF
TGTGCCAGCAGCTTGAGCGGGGCGGATCAGCCCCAGCATTTT
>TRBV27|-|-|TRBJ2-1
CASSLDSPYNEQFF
TGTGCCAGCAGTTTGGACTCTCCCTACAATGAGCAGTTCTTC
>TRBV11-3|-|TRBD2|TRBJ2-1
CASSLAGTSNNEQFF
TGTGCCAGCAGCTTGGCCGGGACTAGCAACAATGAGCAGTTCTTC
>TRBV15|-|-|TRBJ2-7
CATSRVPGRYEQYF
TGTGCCACCAGCAGAGTCCCAGGTCGGTACGAGCAGTACTTC
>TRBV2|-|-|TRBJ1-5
CASSWGSRERPQHF
TGTGCCAGCAGTTGGGGAAGCAGGGAGCGGCCCCAGCATTTT